A single sample is the source of the 12 T cell receptor beta chains below, sequenced in a study of patients and donors after allogeneic stem cell transplantation. TCRdb analysed the RT-PCR reads with MiXCR anew, one entry per CDR3 protein. The sample has tens of thousands of distinct CDR3 sequences, around 48% seen once. The specimen sequenced was blood, either unsorted or a sorted T cell fraction (not recorded which). These receptors were obtained from a human donor who was either an allogeneic HSCT recipient or a stem cell or donor lymphocyte infusion donor (not recorded which). It is not recorded whose cells these are; they may come from a transplant donor.

The chain recombines TRBV2 with TRBJ1-1; D perhaps matches TRBD1 (5 bases). The CDR3 loop spans 13 amino acids. CDR1 is SNHLY and CDR2 is FYNNEI in the germline V gene. Trimming took 3 bases from V and 3 from J, leaving 8 bases between them. The CDR3 region has the DNA TGTGCCAGCAGTGAGCAGGGATACACTGAAGCTTTCTTT. As protein: CASSEQGYTEAFF.

V and J are TRBV10-3 and TRBJ2-1; 7 nucleotides match TRBD1. CDR3 length: 14 amino acids. Germline-derived CDR1 and CDR2 are ENHRY and SYGVKD. V dropped 8 bases and J dropped 8; count of bases not matched to a gene: 12. The CDR3 here is CAIGWDSPGDEQFF. CDR3 DNA sequence: TGTGCCATCGGCTGGGACAGCCCTGGGGATGAGCAGTTCTTC.

The V gene is TRBV9, the J gene TRBJ1-3; a possible D gene is TRBD1 (5 bases). The germline V gene has CDR1 SGDLS and CDR2 YYNGEE. The CDR3 is made up of 17 amino acids. V was pared by 2 bases and J by 2 bases, with 17 bases between. The CDR3 region has the DNA TGTGCCAGCAGCGTCCGTTCGGACAACCCGACTGGAAACACCATATATTTT. Translation gives CASSVRSDNPTGNTIYF.

This chain links TRBV6-5 with TRBJ2-7; tentative D call: TRBD2 (7 bases). This CDR3 spans 14 amino acids. The V end lost 6 bases, the J end lost 2 bases, and 14 bases lay between the germline ends. Germline V CDR1 and CDR2: MNHEY, SVGAGI. In DNA form, the CDR3 reads TGTGCCAGCAGCAAGGGGGGGTACCCCTACGAGCAGTACTTC. Translated: CASSKGGYPYEQYF.

This clonotype came up a few times. This chain links TRBV7-6 with TRBJ1-3; D is ambiguous. Trimming pared 3 bases from V and 6 bases from J, leaving 12 bases between. This CDR3 region has 14 residues. Germline loops: CDR1 SGHVS, CDR2 FNYEAQ. The CDR3 here is CASSFSAGVNTIYF. In DNA form, the CDR3 reads TGTGCCAGCAGCTTTAGTGCCGGTGTAAACACCATATATTTT.

This chain uses TRBV10-3 with TRBJ1-1; 9 bases are shared with TRBD1. Germline V gene lookup returns CDR1 ENHRY and CDR2 SYGVKD. This CDR3 has 17 amino acids. V lost 11 bases, J lost 0 bases, and 16 bases stayed unmatched. For the CDR3, the DNA is TGTGCCGCAAGTGGACAGGGGCCAAGAGCATTGAACACTGAAGCTTTCTTT. Its protein product is CAASGQGPRALNTEAFF.

This clonotype was seen more than once but under ten times. The rearrangement joins TRBV3-1 to TRBJ1-1, with a tentative D call TRBD1 (5 bases). Germline V gene lookup returns CDR1 LGHDT and CDR2 YNNKEL (reference sequence). The CDR3 extends over 16 amino acids. The ends were cut back, 2 bases at V and 4 bases at J, with 17 bases in the middle. The CDR3 here is CASSQLKGSGGTEAFF. Here the CDR3 DNA reads TGTGCCAGCAGCCAACTCAAAGGGAGCGGGGGCACTGAAGCTTTCTTT.

The CDR3 here is CASSLVSSNQPQHF. The CDR3 DNA reads TGTGCCAGCAGCTTAGTATCGAGCAATCAGCCCCAGCATTTT. The chain combines TRBV7-9 with TRBJ1-5; unclear D gene. The CDR3 is made up of 14 amino acids. Germline loops: CDR1 SEHNR, CDR2 FQNEAQ (reference sequence). V dropped 1 base and J dropped 1 base, with 5 bases sitting between them.

J is TRBJ2-1 and V is TRBV12-3 or TRBV12-4, with 7 bases matching TRBD1. The CDR3 extends over 13 amino acids. V lost 5 bases to trimming and J lost 4 bases; unmatched junction nucleotides: 2. The CDR3 loop is CASSGQEYNEQFF. In DNA form, the CDR3 reads TGTGCCAGCAGTGGACAGGAGTACAATGAGCAGTTCTTC.

The gene calls are TRBV3-1 and TRBJ1-3, with D unresolved. Germline V gives CDR1 LGHDT, CDR2 YNNKEL (reference sequence). The CDR3 consists of 13 residues. The V gene lost 0 bases and the J gene lost 3 bases, with 3 bases spanning the gap. The CDR3 here is CASSQDNGNTIYF. The CDR3 region has the DNA TGTGCCAGCAGCCAAGATAATGGAAACACCATATATTTT.

The chain uses TRBV12-3 or TRBV12-4 and TRBJ2-2; D gene ambiguous. The CDR3 spans 19 residues. With 5 bases removed from V and 0 bases from J, the gap between germline ends came to 22 bases. Written as DNA, the CDR3 is TGTGCCAGCAGTCCACCCTCCAGCGCTTTACACGCGAACACCGGGGAGCTGTTTTTT. It translates to CASSPPSSALHANTGELFF.

This chain uses TRBV10-3 with TRBJ1-5; D is uncertain. CDR3 length: 12 amino acids. The V gene lost 7 bases and the J gene lost 2 bases, with 6 bases spanning the gap. Germline CDR1 ENHRY, CDR2 SYGVKD. The CDR3 spells CAITDGNQPQHF. CDR3 in DNA: TGTGCCATCACAGATGGCAATCAGCCCCAGCATTTT.